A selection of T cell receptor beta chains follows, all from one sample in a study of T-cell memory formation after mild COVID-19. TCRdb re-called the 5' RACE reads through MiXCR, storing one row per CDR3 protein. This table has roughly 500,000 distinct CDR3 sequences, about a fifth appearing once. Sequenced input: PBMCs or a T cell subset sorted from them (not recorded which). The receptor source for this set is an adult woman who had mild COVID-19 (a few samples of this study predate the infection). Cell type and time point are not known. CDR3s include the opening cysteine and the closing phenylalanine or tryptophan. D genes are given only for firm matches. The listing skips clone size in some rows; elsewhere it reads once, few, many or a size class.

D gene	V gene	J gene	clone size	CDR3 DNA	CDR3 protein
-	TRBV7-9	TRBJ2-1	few	TGTGCCTTGGGGAAAGAGCAGTTCTTC	CALGKEQFF
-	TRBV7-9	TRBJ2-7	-	TGTGCCAGCAGCTTTCCGAAGGGCCGCTGGCAGTACTTC	CASSFPKGRWQYF
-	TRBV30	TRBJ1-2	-	TGTGCCTGGAGTGAGTTTACAGGCCCGGGCTATGGCTACACCTTC	CAWSEFTGPGYGYTF
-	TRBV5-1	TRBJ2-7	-	TGCGCCAGCAGCCCAATGTGGGGAGACTATTACGAGCAGTACTTC	CASSPMWGDYYEQYF
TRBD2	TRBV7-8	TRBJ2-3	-	TGTGCCAGCAGCTCCACTAGCGGGGGGGGTCGAGATACGCAGTATTTT	CASSSTSGGGRDTQYF
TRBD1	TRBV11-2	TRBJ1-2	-	TGTGCCAGCAGCTTCATCGGACAGGACGTTAACGGCTACACCTTC	CASSFIGQDVNGYTF
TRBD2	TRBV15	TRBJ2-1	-	TGTGCCACCAGCAGTCTGGGGGGGGGGAAGAATGAGCAGTTCTTC	CATSSLGGGKNEQFF
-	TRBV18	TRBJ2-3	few	TGTGCCAGCCCCCCTAGGGGCCGGACAGATACGCAGTATTTT	CASPPRGRTDTQYF
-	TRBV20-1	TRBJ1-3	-	TGCAGTGCTCTTAGTTGGGGTCCCGGAAACACCATATATTTT	CSALSWGPGNTIYF
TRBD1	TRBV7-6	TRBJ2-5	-	TGTGCCAGCAGCTTAGCGTGGACAGGAGAACAAGAGACCCAGTACTTC	CASSLAWTGEQETQYF
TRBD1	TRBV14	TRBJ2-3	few	TGTGCCAGCAGCCCTCTAAGACAGGGACCCACAGATACGCAGTATTTT	CASSPLRQGPTDTQYF
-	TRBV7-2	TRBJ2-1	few	TGTGCCAGCAGCCAGACAAAGTATGAGCAGTTCTTC	CASSQTKYEQFF
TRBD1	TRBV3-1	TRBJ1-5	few	TGTGCCAGCAGCCAGGCGGGACAGGTCAATCAGCCCCAGCATTTT	CASSQAGQVNQPQHF
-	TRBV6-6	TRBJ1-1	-	TGTGCCAGCACCCGCACCAGGGAAAGCGCTGAAGCTTTCTTT	CASTRTRESAEAFF
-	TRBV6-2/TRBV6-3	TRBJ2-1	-	TGTGCCAGCAGGTCCTACGGATTAGCGGCCTACAATGAGCAGTTCTTC	CASRSYGLAAYNEQFF
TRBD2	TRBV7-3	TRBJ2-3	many	TGTGCCAGCAGCTTAAGTGCTAGCGGGAGCACAGATACGCCCTATTTT	CASSLSASGSTDTPYF
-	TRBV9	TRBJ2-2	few	TGTGCCAGCAGCGTCCCGGACGGTCCGAACACCGGGGAGCTGTTTTTT	CASSVPDGPNTGELFF
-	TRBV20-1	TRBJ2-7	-	TGCAGTGCTCGAGGGACACCTACCTACGAGCAGTACTTC	CSARGTPTYEQYF
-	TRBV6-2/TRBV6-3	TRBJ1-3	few	TGTGCCAGCAAGATAGGAGCCCGAAACACCATATATTTT	CASKIGARNTIYF
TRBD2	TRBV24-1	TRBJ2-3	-	TGTGCCACCAGTGAACATCCGACTAGCGGGGCCACAGATACGCAGTATTTT	CATSEHPTSGATDTQYF
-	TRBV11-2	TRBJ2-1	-	TGTGCCAGCAAGTCGGGCAGGGGGGGCCGTTACAATGAGCAGTTCTTC	CASKSGRGGRYNEQFF
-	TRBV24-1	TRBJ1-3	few	TGTGCCACCAGTGATTCCGACGGCTCTGGAAACACCATATATTTT	CATSDSDGSGNTIYF
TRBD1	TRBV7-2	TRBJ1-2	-	TGTGCCAGCAGCCTCGGGACAGGAGCAACCCTAAACTATGGCTACACCTTC	CASSLGTGATLNYGYTF
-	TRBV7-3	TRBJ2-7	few	TGTGCCAGCAGCTTAACGTTAGCGGCAAACTCCGAGCAGTACTTC	CASSLTLAANSEQYF